This entry is about one T cell receptor beta chain. Its matching antigen is unknown. From the 5' RACE reads, TCRdb called clonotypes with MiXCR, one entry per CDR3 protein. The sample holds 18,000 or so distinct CDR3 sequences, roughly 5.8% seen once. The entry originates in a study of spatial heterogeneity in lung cancer. On the study more broadly: Tumor-region counts of TCR transcripts tracked strongly with a T cell module score from matched bulk RNA-seq.

The V and J ends lost 1 base and 0 bases respectively, with 11 bases between them. The CDR3 runs 16 residues. Germline V lookup: CDR1 KGHSH, CDR2 LQKENI. Time point given: sample taken at primary tumor resection. Whole RNA, which was extracted from tumor, nontumor lung tissue or frozen PBMC, was sequenced without any cell sorting. Study results and limitations: In tumors, expanded intratumoral alpha and beta TCR counts tracked mutation counts.

Sample: lung tumor tissue, taken at surgery. The rearrangement joins TRBV18 to TRBJ2-3; D uncertain. This sequence was found in a female donor with early-stage non-small cell lung cancer. CDR3 DNA sequence: TGTGCCAGCTCACCACTCGACGGTACTAGCACAGATACGCAGTATTTT. This sequence encodes CASSPLDGTSTDTQYF.